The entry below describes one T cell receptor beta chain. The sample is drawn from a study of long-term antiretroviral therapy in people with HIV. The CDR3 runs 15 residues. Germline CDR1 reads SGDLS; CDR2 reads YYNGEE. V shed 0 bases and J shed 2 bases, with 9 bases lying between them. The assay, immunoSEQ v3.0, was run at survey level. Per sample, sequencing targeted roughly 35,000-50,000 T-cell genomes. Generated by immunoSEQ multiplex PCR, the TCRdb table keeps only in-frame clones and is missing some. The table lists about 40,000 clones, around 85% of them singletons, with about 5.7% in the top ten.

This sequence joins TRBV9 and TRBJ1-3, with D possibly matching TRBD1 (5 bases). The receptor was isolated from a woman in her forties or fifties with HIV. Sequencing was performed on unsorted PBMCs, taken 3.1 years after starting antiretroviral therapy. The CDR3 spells CASSVATGTGNTIYF. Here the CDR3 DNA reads TGTGCCAGCAGCGTAGCTACAGGCACTGGAAACACCATATATTTT.